This TCR beta chain was identified during a study of T cell clones after liver transplantation. This clone was detected only a few times. Trimming shortened V by 4 bases and J by 4 bases, and 8 bases separated the two germline ends. The CDR3 length is 13 residues. Germline CDR1 MDHEN, CDR2 SYDVKM. TCRdb's table, derived via immunoSEQ multiplex PCR, lists solely in-frame clones and lacks some. The profile shows 40,000 to 55,000 clones, over 55% of them singletons. This sample comprised CD4+ T cells from blood, obtained 54 months after liver transplant. The TCR originated in a human patient who received a liver transplant. Some T cells may have come from the graft donor. The chain uses TRBV28 and TRBJ1-5; no firm D call. CDR3 nucleotide sequence: TGTGCCAGCAGTTACCCCCATAATCAGCCCCAGCATTTT. Translating it yields CASSYPHNQPQHF. Drawing the rest from reference TRBV28 and TRBJ1-5, the complete variable domain is DVKVTQSSRYLVKRTGEKVFLECVQDMDHENMFWYRQDPGLGLRLIYFSYDVKMKEKGDIPEGYSVSREKKERFSLILESASTNQTSMYLCASSYPHNQPQHFGDGTRLSIL.